One and the same sample provided the 9 T cell receptor beta chains below, sequenced in a study of tumor-infiltrating lymphocytes in primary liver carcinoma. The input was approximately 500 ng total RNA; TCR beta cDNA was made from it with a constant-region primer. Slightly modified ARM-PCR, run as three nested multiplex PCR rounds, produced the TCR beta libraries. A C-beta reverse primer was combined with TRBV1-TRBV30 forward primers in the first two PCR rounds, and each round had around 11 cycles. TCRdb re-analysed the multiplex PCR reads in MiXCR, keeping a single row per CDR3 protein. The sample lists 100,000 to 150,000 distinct CDR3 sequences; around 64% were seen once. Starting material for RNA and DNA co-extraction consisted of roughly 20-34 mg of unsorted bulk tissue. Material for sequencing was liver tumor tissue from sampling region 3. Subset denoted: tumor region T3, left-lateral pole. Receptors were obtained from a woman aged 55-69 years with primary liver carcinoma and hepatitis B virus infection.

At least ten counts were recorded for this clonotype. This chain uses TRBV4-2 with TRBJ2-7; D unresolved. Trimming left V 0 bases short and J 4 bases short, with 10 bases between. Germline V gene lookup returns CDR1 LGHNA and CDR2 YNFKEQ. The CDR3 has 14 amino acids. The CDR3 bases are TGTGCCAGCAGCCAAGATGGGGATAGTTACGAGCAGTACTTC. It yields the protein CASSQDGDSYEQYF.

This sequence joins TRBV11-2 and TRBJ2-1; D is unresolved. Per germline, CDR1 SGHAT and CDR2 FQNNGV. The CDR3 spans 15 residues. CDR3: CVSSLRPAESGEQFF. The CDR3, as DNA: TGTGTTAGCAGCCTTAGGCCGGCGGAGTCGGGTGAGCAGTTCTTC.

This clonotype was seen many times. The chain is built from TRBV12-3 or TRBV12-4 and TRBJ2-6, with 8 bases aligning to TRBD1. Losses at the gene ends were 5 bases for V and 3 bases for J; bases not matched to a gene: 9. The CDR3 contains 17 residues. The CDR3 reads CASSILPGGSGANVLTF. The CDR3 bases are TGTGCCAGCAGTATATTGCCAGGGGGCAGTGGGGCCAACGTCCTGACTTTC.

To note about this clonotype: The junction departs from the called germline gene at one end, perhaps through a read error. The chain is built from TRBV7-8 and TRBJ2-7; no clear D gene. CDR1 SGHVS and CDR2 FQNEAQ come from the germline V gene. The CDR3 contains 13 residues. CDR3 coding DNA: TGTGCCAGCAGCTTTGCATGGCCCTACGAACAGTACTTC. The encoded protein is CASSFAWPYEQYF.

A word on this clonotype: One end of the junction does not line up with germline, which may come from a read error. The V gene is TRBV6-5, the J gene TRBJ2-3; D uncertain. The CDR3 is 14 residues long. The germline V gene has CDR1 MNHEY and CDR2 SVGAGI. The CDR3 region is CASSYVSGTNTHYF. DNA of the CDR3: TGTGCCAGCAGTTATGTGTCCGGCACAAATACGCATTATTTT.

Only a few counts were recorded for this clonotype. A read error may be the cause here, since a much bigger clone is one base away. The chain couples TRBV5-1 to TRBJ2-7; 13 bases align to TRBD2. Germline V gives CDR1 SGHRS, CDR2 YFSETQ. The CDR3 loop spans 17 amino acids. The CDR3: CVSSLAQGTSGIYEQYF. In nucleotides, the CDR3 is TGCGTCAGCAGCTTGGCCCAGGGGACTAGCGGGATCTACGAGCAGTACTTC.

The chain couples TRBV30 to TRBJ1-1; D is unclear. This CDR3 region has 16 residues. The ends were cut back, 0 bases at V and 4 bases at J, with 18 bases in the middle. The germline gives CDR1 GTSNPN, CDR2 SVGIG (reference sequence). The CDR3, as DNA: TGTGCCTGGAGTGTACCTGGTGCAGGTTTGGTCACTGAAGCTTTCTTT. As protein: CAWSVPGAGLVTEAFF.

As concerns this clonotype: Sequence at one end of the junction differs from germline and may be a read error. The V gene is TRBV11-3, the J gene TRBJ2-1; weak D call: TRBD2 (6 bases). CDR3 length: 16 residues. The germline V gene has CDR1 SGHNT and CDR2 YENEEA. The CDR3, as DNA: TGTGCCAGCAGTCCGCAAGCGGGTGCTAGTTACAATGAGCAGTCCTTC. As protein: CASSPQAGASYNEQSF.

A remark on this clonotype: Germline and junction disagree at one end, which may indicate a read error. The chain employs TRBV6-1 and TRBJ2-7, with 8 positions matching TRBD2. This CDR3 is 15 amino acids long. Germline V gives CDR1 MNHNS, CDR2 SASEGT. The CDR3: CTSSEETSENWEQYF. CDR3 sequence (DNA): TGTACCAGCAGTGAAGAGACTAGCGAGAATTGGGAGCAGTACTTC.